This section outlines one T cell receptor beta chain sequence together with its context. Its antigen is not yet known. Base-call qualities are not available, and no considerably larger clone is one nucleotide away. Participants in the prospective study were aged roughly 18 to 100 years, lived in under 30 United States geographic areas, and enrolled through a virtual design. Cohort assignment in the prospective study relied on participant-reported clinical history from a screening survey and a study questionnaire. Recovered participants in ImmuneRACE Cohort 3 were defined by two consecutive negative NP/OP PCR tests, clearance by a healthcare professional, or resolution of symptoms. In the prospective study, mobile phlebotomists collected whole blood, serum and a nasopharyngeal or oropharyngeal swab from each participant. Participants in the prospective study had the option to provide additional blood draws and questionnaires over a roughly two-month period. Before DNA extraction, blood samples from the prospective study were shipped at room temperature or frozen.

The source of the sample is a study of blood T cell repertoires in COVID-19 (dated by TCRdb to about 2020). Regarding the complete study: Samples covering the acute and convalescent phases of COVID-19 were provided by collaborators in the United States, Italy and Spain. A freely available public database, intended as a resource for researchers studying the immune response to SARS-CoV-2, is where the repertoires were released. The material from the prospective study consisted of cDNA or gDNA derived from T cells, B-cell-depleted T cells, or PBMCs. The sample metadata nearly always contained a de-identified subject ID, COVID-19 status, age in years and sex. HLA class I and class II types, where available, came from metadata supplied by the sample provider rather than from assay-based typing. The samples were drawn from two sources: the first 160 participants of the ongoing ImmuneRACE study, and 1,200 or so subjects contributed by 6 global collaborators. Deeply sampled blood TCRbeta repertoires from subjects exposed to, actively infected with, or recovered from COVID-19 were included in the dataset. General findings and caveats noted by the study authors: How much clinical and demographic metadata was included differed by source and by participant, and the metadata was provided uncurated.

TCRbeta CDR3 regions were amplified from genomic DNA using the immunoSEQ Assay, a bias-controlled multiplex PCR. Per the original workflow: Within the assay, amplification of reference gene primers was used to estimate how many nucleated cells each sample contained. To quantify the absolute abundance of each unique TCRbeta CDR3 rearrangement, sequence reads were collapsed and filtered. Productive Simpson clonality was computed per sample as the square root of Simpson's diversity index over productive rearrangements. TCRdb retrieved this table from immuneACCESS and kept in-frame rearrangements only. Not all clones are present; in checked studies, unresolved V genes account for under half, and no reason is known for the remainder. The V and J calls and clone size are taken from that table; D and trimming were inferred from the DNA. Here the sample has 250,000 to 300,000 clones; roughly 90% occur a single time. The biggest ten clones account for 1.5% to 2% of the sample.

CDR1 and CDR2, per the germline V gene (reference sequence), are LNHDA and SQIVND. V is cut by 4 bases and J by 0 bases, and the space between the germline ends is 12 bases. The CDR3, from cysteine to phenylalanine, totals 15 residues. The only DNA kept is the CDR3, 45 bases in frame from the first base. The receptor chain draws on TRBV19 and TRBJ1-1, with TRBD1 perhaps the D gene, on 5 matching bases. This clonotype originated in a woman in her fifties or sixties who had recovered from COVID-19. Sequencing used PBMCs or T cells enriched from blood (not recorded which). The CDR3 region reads CASSTADSLNTEAFF. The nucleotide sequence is TGTGCCAGTAGTACAGCTGACAGTCTGAACACTGAAGCTTTCTTT.